The T cell receptor (beta chain) described here comes from a study of cytotoxic CD8 clonotypes in ibrutinib-treated CLL. Looked up from germline, CDR1 is LNHDA and CDR2 is SQIVND (reference sequence). With 7 bases removed from V and 3 bases from J, the gap between germline ends came to 14 bases. The CDR3 totals 14 residues. Some clones are missing from TCRdb's copy, which holds only in-frame ones; the method was immunoSEQ multiplex PCR. The data contain approximately 40,000 clones, 70% of them singletons. This clone was counted a few times. The sequencing used PBMCs, collected at disease progression, from a patient treated with ibrutinib. This receptor was obtained from a human donor with chronic lymphocytic leukemia. The V gene is TRBV19, the J gene TRBJ2-3; TRBD2 might be the D (5 bases). CDR3 region: CASTKKGSTDTQYF. The CDR3 DNA is TGTGCCAGTACCAAGAAAGGGAGTACAGATACGCAGTATTTT.